The 8 T cell receptor beta chains below come from one sample, sequenced in a study of T-cell reconstitution after alpha-beta-depleted transplantation in children. Researchers prepared the TCRbeta library using unique molecular identifiers, the study reports. MiXCR, run by TCRdb on the PCR reads, gives a single entry per CDR3 protein. The profile shows around 670,000 distinct CDR3 sequences, less than 15% of them singletons. This material consisted of PBMCs, taken before TCRalphabeta/CD19-depleted stem cell transplant. These receptors came from a girl aged 2 to 10 with congenital amegakaryocytic thrombocytopenia, due to receive a stem cell transplant.

This clonotype occurred many times. The chain links TRBV5-1 to TRBJ2-1; D is possibly TRBD1 or TRBD2 (6 bases each). V lost 0 bases and J 0 bases, leaving 13 bases between the germline ends. This CDR3 spans 17 amino acids. Germline lookup yields CDR1 SGHRS and CDR2 YFSETQ. The CDR3 reads CASSLVGGTSSYNEQFF. Written as DNA, the CDR3 is TGCGCCAGCAGCTTGGTGGGGGGCACGAGCTCCTACAATGAGCAGTTCTTC.

The chain couples TRBV20-1 to TRBJ1-2; 10 bases fit TRBD1. Losses at the gene ends were 5 bases for V and 5 bases for J; bases not matched to a gene: 8. CDR3 size: 14 residues. CDR1 and CDR2 (germline): DFQATT, SNEGSKA (reference sequence). The CDR3 DNA follows: TGCAGTGCTCGACAGGGGGCGCTGGGATATGGCTACACCTTC. Translated, it gives CSARQGALGYGYTF.

V and J are TRBV7-6 and TRBJ1-1; D uncertain. V was trimmed by 1 base and J by 0 bases, leaving 12 bases between them. From germline, CDR1 is SGHVS and CDR2 FNYEAQ. CDR3 length equals 16 residues. The CDR3 DNA sequence: TGTGCCAGCAGCTTAGAGAGACTAACCATGAACACTGAAGCTTTCTTT. This translates into CASSLERLTMNTEAFF.

The sample holds a few counts of this clonotype. The V and J genes are TRBV3-1 and TRBJ1-6; 8 bases fit TRBD1. CDR3 length: 15 amino acids. Germline CDR1 is LGHDT and CDR2 is YNNKEL (reference sequence). V lost 4 bases to trimming and J lost 11 bases; unmatched junction nucleotides: 10. CDR3 sequence (DNA): TGTGCCAGCAGCCGCCAAGGACAGGGTCTCGCACCCCTCCACTTT. Encoded protein: CASSRQGQGLAPLHF.

The genes are TRBV7-9 and TRBJ2-6; D is uncertain. The V end was cut by 4 bases, the J end by 0 bases, with 13 bases between. The CDR3 is 17 residues long. Germline V lookup: CDR1 SEHNR, CDR2 FQNEAQ (reference sequence). The CDR3 loop is CASSSRTDFSGANVLTF. DNA for the CDR3: TGTGCCAGCAGCTCCAGGACGGATTTCTCTGGGGCCAACGTCCTGACTTTC. Looking up the rest from reference TRBV7-9 and TRBJ2-6 gives the full variable domain: DTGVSQNPRHKITKRGQNVTFRCDPISEHNRLYWYRQTLGQGPEFLTYFQNEAQLEKSRLLSDRFSAERPKGSFSTLEIQRTEQGDSAMYLCASSSRTDFSGANVLTFGAGSRLTVL.

The table lists this clonotype with many counts. V and J are TRBV28 and TRBJ2-7; D gene unclear. Germline loops: CDR1 MDHEN, CDR2 SYDVKM. Trimming shortened V by 5 bases and J by 0 bases, and 11 bases separated the two germline ends. The CDR3 is made up of 14 amino acids. CDR3 coding DNA: TGTGCCAGCAGTGAAACCCTCCGCTCCTACGAGCAGTACTTC. Encoded protein: CASSETLRSYEQYF. Combining the CDR3 with reference TRBV28 and TRBJ2-7 gives the whole variable domain DVKVTQSSRYLVKRTGEKVFLECVQDMDHENMFWYRQDPGLGLRLIYFSYDVKMKEKGDIPEGYSVSREKKERFSLILESASTNQTSMYLCASSETLRSYEQYFGPGTRLTVT.

The chain uses TRBV5-1 and TRBJ2-3; 11 nucleotides align to TRBD1. J lost 4 bases, V lost 2 bases, and 6 bases had no gene match. Germline V gives CDR1 SGHRS, CDR2 YFSETQ. CDR3 size: 16 residues. The CDR3 region has the DNA TGCGCCAGCAGCTTCGGCCGGGGACAGGGGGCAGATACGCAGTATTTT. Its protein is CASSFGRGQGADTQYF.

This clonotype occurred many times. This chain uses TRBV29-1 with TRBJ2-2, with TRBD2 as a possible D gene (5 bases). V was trimmed by 0 bases and J by 3 bases, leaving 11 bases between them. The CDR3 is made up of 15 amino acids. Germline-derived CDR1 and CDR2 are SQVTM and ANQGSEA. The CDR3 loop is CSVEEGSGDTGELFF. The CDR3, as DNA: TGCAGCGTTGAAGAGGGGTCCGGGGACACCGGGGAGCTGTTTTTT.